The source of this T cell receptor (beta chain) is a study of beta chain features in type 1 diabetes. The overall study: Regarding age, gender and cell yields, patients proved similar to healthy donors.

The study reverse transcribed the entire isolated RNA, so it sequenced expressed TCRB transcripts. Only in-frame clones appear in the TCRdb table, and some are missing; sequencing was by immunoSEQ multiplex PCR. The sample includes about 290,000 clones, 8% of them seen just once. As to this clone: Its specificity is not known. The same CDR3 can be traced to other DNA sequences in this sample.

The study, taken as a whole, reports: Since sequencing was performed on cDNA, cells with high TCR expression could be over-represented.

Trimming cost V 7 bases and J 1 base, with 13 bases left between them. The CDR3 spans 13 residues. Germline loops: CDR1 SQVTM, CDR2 ANQGSEA. The material sequenced was central memory CD4+ T cells from blood. This TCR derives from a woman aged 18-29 years in good health. The chain carries TRBV29-1 and TRBJ1-1; D perhaps matches TRBD1 (5 bases). CDR3 loop: CSAEGTANTEAFF. The CDR3 region has the DNA TGCAGCGCTGAGGGGACGGCGAACACTGAAGCTTTCTTT.